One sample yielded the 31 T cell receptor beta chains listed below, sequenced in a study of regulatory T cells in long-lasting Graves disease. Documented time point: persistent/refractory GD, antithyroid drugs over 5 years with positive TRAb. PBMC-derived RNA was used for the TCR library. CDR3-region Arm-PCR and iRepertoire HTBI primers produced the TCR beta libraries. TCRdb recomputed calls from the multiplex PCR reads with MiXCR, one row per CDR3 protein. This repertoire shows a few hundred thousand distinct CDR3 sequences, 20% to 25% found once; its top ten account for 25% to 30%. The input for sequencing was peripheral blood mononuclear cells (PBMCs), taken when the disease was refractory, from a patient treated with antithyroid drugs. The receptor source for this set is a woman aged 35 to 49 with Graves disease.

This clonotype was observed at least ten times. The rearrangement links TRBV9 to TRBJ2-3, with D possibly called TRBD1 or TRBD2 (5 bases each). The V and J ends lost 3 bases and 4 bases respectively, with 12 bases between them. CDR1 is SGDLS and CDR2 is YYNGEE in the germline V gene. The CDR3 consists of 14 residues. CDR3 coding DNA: TGTGCCAGCAGCGATACCCGAGGGGCAGATACGCAGTATTTT. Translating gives CASSDTRGADTQYF.

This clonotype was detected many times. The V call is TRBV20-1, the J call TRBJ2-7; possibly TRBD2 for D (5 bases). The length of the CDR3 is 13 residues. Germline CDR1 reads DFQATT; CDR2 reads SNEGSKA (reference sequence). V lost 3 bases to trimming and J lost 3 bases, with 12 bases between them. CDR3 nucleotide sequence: TGCAGTGCTAGGGACTGGGCCTACTACGAGCAGTACTTC. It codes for CSARDWAYYEQYF.

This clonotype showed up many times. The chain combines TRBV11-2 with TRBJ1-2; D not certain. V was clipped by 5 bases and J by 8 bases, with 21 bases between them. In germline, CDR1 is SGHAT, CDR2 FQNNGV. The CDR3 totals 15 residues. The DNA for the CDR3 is TGTGCCAGCAGCCCCATCAACATCCGAACCCCCGGCTACACCTTC. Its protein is CASSPINIRTPGYTF.

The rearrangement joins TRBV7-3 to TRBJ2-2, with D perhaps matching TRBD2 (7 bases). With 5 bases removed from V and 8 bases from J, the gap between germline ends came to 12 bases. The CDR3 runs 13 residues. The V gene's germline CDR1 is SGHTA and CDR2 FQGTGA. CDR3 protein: CASSPGGPGELFF. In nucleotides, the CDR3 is TGTGCCAGCAGCCCCGGGGGGCCGGGGGAGCTGTTTTTT.

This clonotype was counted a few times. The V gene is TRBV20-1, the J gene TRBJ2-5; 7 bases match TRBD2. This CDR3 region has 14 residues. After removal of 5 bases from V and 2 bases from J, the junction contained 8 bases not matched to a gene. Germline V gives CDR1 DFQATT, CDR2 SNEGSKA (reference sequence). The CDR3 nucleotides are TGCAGTGCTCCCGGGGGAGGGTGGCAAGAGACCCAGTACTTC. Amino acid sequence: CSAPGGGWQETQYF.

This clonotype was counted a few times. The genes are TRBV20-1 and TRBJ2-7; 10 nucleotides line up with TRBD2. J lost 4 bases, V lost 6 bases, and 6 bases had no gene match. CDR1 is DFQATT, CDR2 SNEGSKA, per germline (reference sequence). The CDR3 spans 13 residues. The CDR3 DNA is TGCAGTGCCTTCGGGACTAGCGCGTACGAGCAGTACTTC. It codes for CSAFGTSAYEQYF.

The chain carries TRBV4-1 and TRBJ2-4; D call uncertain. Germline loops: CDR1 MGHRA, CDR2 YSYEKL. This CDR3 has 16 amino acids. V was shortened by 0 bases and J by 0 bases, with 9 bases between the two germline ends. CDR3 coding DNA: TGCGCCAGCAGCCAAGAGCAGAGCCTAGCCAAAAACATTCAGTACTTC. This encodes CASSQEQSLAKNIQYF.

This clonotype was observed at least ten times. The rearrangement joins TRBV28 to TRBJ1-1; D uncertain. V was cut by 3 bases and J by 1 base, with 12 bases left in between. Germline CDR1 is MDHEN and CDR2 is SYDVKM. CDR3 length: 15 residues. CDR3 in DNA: TGTGCCAGCAGTTTCGAAACCGGACCGAACACTGAAGCTTTCTTT. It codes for CASSFETGPNTEAFF.

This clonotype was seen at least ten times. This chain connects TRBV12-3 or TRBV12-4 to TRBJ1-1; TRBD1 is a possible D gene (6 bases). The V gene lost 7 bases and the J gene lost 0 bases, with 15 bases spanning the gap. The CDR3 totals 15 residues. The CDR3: CASTRGGAMNTEAFF. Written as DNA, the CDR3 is TGTGCCAGCACCCGCGGGGGGGCCATGAACACTGAAGCTTTCTTT.

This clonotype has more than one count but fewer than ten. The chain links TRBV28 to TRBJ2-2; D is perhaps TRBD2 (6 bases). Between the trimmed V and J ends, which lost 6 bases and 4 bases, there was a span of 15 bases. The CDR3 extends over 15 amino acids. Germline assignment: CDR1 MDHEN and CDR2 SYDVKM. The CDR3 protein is CASRRGTVTTGELFF. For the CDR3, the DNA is TGTGCCAGCAGGAGAGGGACTGTTACCACCGGGGAGCTGTTTTTT.

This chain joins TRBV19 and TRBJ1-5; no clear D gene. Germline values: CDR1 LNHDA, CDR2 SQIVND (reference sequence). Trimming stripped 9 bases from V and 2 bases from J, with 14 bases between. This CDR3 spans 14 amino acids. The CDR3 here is CASRILGGNQPQHF. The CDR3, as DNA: TGTGCCAGCCGGATCCTTGGTGGCAATCAGCCCCAGCATTTT.

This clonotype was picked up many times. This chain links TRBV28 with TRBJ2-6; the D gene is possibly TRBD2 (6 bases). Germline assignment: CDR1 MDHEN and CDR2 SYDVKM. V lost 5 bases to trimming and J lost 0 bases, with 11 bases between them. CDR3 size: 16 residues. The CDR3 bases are TGTGCCAGCAGTCGGGACTCCGTCTCTGGGGCCAACGTCCTGACTTTC. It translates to CASSRDSVSGANVLTF.

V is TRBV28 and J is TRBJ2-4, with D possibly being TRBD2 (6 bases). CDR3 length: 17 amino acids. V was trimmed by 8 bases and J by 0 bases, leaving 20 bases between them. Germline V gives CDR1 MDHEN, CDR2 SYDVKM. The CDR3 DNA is TGTGCCAGCTCACCAACGATGGCGGGACTAGCCAAAAACATTCAGTACTTC. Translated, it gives CASSPTMAGLAKNIQYF. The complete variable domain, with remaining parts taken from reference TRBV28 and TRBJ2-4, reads DVKVTQSSRYLVKRTGEKVFLECVQDMDHENMFWYRQDPGLGLRLIYFSYDVKMKEKGDIPEGYSVSREKKERFSLILESASTNQTSMYLCASSPTMAGLAKNIQYFGAGTRLSVL.

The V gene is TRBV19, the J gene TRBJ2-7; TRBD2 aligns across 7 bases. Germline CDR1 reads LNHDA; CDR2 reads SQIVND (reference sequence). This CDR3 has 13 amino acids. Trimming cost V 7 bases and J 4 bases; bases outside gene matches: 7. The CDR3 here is CASMGGSEYEQYF. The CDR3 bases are TGTGCCAGTATGGGGGGGAGCGAGTACGAGCAGTACTTC.

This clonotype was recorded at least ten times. This CDR3 is CASSYNWDTQETQYF. DNA for the CDR3: TGTGCCAGCAGTTACAATTGGGACACACAAGAGACCCAGTACTTC. The chain employs TRBV6-5 and TRBJ2-5, with a tentative D call TRBD1 (6 bases). CDR3 length: 15 residues. The ends were cut back, 2 bases at V and 2 bases at J, with 12 bases in the middle. Per the germline V gene, CDR1 is MNHEY and CDR2 is SVGAGI.

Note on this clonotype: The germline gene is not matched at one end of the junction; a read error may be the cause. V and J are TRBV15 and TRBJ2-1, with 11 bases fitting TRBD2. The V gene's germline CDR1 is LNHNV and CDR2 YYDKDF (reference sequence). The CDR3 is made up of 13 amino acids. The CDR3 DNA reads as TGTGCCACCAGCAGTACTAGCGGGAGAAGGTCGCTCTTC. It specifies CATSSTSGRRSLF.

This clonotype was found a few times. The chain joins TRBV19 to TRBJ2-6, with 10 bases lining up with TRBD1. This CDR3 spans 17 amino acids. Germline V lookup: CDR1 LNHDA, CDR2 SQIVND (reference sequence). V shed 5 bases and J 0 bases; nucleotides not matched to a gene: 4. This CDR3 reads CASSAGTGVSGANVLTF. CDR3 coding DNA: TGTGCCAGTAGTGCCGGGACAGGGGTCTCTGGGGCCAACGTCCTGACTTTC.

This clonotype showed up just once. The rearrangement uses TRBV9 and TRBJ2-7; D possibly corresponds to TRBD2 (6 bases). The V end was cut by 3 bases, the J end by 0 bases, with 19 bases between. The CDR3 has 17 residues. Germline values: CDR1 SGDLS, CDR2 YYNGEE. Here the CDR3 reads CASSGTGHGTSSYEQYF. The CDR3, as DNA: TGTGCCAGCAGCGGAACCGGACACGGGACTTCCTCCTACGAGCAGTACTTC.

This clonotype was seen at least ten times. CDR3 residues: CASSQSLQETQYF. CDR3 bases: TGTGCCAGCAGTCAGAGTCTGCAAGAGACCCAGTACTTC. The chain recombines TRBV7-9 with TRBJ2-5; D remains ambiguous. The V end lost 6 bases, the J end lost 2 bases, and 10 bases lay between the germline ends. CDR3 length: 13 residues. CDR1 is SEHNR, CDR2 FQNEAQ, per germline (reference sequence).

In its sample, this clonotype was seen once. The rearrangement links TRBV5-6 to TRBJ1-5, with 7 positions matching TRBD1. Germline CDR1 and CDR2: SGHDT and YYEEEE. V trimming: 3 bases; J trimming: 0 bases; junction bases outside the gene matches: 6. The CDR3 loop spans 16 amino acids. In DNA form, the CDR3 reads TGTGCCAGCAGCTATATGACAGGGTTTAGCAATCAGCCCCAGCATTTT. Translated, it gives CASSYMTGFSNQPQHF.

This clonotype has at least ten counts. CDR3 amino acids: CASSQAAGEAFF. The CDR3 region has the DNA TGTGCCAGCAGCCAAGCGGCGGGGGAAGCTTTCTTT. V gene TRBV3-1 combines with J gene TRBJ1-1; D is ambiguous. This CDR3 region has 12 residues. From germline, CDR1 is LGHDT and CDR2 YNNKEL (reference sequence). Trimming cost V 1 base and J 8 bases, with 8 bases left between them.

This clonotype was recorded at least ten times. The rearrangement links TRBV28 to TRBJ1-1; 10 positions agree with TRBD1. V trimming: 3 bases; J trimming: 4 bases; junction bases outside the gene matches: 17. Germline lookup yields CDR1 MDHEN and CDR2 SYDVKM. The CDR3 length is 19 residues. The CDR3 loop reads CASSLPLSRDRGGGTEAFF. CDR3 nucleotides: TGTGCCAGCAGTTTGCCGCTGAGTCGGGACAGGGGTGGGGGCACTGAAGCTTTCTTT.

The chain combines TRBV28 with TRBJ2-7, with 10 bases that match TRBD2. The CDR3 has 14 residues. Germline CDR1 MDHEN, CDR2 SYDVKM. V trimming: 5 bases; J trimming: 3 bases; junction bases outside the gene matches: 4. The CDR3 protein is CASSLAGVVYEQYF. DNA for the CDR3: TGTGCCAGCAGTCTAGCGGGAGTAGTCTACGAGCAGTACTTC. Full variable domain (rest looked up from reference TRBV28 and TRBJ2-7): DVKVTQSSRYLVKRTGEKVFLECVQDMDHENMFWYRQDPGLGLRLIYFSYDVKMKEKGDIPEGYSVSREKKERFSLILESASTNQTSMYLCASSLAGVVYEQYFGPGTRLTVT.

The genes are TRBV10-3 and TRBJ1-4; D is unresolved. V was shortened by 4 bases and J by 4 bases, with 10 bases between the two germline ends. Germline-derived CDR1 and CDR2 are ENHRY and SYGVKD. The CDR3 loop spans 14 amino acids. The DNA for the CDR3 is TGTGCCATCAGTGCACAGAGGGATAATGAAAAACTGTTTTTT. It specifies CAISAQRDNEKLFF.

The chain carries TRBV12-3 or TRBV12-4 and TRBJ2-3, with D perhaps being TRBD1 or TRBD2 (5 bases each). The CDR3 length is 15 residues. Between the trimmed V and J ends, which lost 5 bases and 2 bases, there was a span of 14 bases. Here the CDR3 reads CASSTQAGTTDTQYF. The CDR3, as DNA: TGTGCCAGCAGTACTCAAGCTGGGACCACAGATACGCAGTATTTT.

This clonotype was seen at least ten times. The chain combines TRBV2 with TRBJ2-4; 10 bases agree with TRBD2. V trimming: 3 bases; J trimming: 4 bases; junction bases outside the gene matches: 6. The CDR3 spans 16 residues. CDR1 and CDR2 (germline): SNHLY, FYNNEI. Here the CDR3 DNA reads TGTGCCAGCAGTGATAGTCTAGCGGGGGATAAAAACATTCAGTACTTC. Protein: CASSDSLAGDKNIQYF.

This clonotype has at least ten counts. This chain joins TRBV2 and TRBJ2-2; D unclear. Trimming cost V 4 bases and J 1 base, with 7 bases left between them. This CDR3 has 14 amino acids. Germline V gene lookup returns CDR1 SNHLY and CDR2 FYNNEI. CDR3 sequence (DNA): TGTGCCAGCAGTGTGTTGTGGAACACCGGGGAGCTGTTTTTT. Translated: CASSVLWNTGELFF.

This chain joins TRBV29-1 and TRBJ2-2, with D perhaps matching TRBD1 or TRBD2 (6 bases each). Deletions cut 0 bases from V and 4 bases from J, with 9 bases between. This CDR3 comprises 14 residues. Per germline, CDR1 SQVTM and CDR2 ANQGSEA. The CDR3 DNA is TGCAGCGTTGAAGAGGGGGGCGGCACCGGGGAGCTGTTTTTT. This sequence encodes CSVEEGGGTGELFF.

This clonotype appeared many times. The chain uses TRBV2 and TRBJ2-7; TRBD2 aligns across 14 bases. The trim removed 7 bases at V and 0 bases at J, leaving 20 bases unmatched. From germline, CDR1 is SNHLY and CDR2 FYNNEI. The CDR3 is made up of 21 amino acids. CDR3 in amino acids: CASMISILGPGLAGVSYEQYF. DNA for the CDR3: TGTGCCAGCATGATTAGTATTTTAGGACCGGGACTAGCGGGAGTCTCCTACGAGCAGTACTTC.

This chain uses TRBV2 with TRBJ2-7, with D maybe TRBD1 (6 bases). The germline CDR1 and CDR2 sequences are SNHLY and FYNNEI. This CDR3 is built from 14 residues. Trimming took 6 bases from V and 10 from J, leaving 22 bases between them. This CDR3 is CASRVAGVAFEQYF. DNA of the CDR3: TGTGCCAGCAGGGTTGCAGGGGTGGCCTTCGAACAGTACTTC.

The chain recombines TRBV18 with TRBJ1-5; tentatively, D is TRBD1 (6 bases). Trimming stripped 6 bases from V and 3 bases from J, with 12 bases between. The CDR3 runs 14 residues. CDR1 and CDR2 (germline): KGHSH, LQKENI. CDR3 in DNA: TGTGCCAGCTCCGGGGACATGATCAATCAGCCCCAGCATTTT. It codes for CASSGDMINQPQHF. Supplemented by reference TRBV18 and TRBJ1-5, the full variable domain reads NAGVMQNPRHLVRRRGQEARLRCSPMKGHSHVYWYRQLPEEGLKFMVYLQKENIIDESGMPKERFSAEFPKEGPSILRIQQVVRGDSAAYFCASSGDMINQPQHFGDGTRLSIL.